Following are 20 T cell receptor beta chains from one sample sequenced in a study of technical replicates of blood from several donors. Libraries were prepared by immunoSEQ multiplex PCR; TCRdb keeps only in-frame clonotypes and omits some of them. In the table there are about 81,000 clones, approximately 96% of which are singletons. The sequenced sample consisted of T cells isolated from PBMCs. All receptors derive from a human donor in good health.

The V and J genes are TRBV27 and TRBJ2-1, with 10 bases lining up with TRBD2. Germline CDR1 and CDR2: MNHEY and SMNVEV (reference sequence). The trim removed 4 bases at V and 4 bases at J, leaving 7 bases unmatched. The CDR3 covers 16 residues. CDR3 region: CASSSSSGGRYNEQFF. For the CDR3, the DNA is TGTGCCAGCAGTTCCTCTAGCGGGGGACGATACAATGAGCAGTTCTTC.

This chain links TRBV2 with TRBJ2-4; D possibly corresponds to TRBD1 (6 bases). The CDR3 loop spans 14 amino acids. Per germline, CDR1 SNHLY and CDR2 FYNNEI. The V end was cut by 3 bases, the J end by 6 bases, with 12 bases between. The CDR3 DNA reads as TGTGCCAGCAGTGATTTGACAGGTGGAAACATTCAGTACTTC. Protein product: CASSDLTGGNIQYF.

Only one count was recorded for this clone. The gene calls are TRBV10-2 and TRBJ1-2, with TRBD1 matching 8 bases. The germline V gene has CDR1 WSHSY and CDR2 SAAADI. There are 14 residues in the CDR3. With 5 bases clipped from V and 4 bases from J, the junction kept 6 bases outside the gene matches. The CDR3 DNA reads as TGCGCCAGCAGTCCCGACAGGGGTGGCTATGGCTACACCTTC. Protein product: CASSPDRGGYGYTF.

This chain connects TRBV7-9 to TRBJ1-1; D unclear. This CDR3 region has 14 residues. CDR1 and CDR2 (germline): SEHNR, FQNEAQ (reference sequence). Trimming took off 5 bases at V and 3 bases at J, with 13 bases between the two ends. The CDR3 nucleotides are TGTGCCAGCAGCCCCCCTTGGGCATACACTGAAGCTTTCTTT. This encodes CASSPPWAYTEAFF.

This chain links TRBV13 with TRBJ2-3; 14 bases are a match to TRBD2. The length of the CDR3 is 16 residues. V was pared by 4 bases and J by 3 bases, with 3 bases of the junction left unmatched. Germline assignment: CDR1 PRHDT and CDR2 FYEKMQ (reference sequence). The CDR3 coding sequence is TGTGCCAGCAGCTACCGACTAGCGGGGGGGACAGATACGCAGTATTTT. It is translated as CASSYRLAGGTDTQYF.

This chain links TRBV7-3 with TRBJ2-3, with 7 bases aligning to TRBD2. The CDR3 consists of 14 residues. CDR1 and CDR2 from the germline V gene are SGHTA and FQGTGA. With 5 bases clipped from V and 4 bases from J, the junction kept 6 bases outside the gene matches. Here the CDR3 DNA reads TGTGCCAGCAGCCAAAACGGGGGGTCAGATACGCAGTATTTT. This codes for CASSQNGGSDTQYF.

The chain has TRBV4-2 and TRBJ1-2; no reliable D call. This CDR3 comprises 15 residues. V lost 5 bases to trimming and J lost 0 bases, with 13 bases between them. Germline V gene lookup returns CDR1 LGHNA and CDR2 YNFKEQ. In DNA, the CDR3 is TGTGCCAGCAGCTCGCCCCAACCAGCTAACTATGGCTACACCTTC. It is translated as CASSSPQPANYGYTF.

The CDR3 DNA sequence: TGTGCCATCAGTGACGTGGAGGACTTAGCGGGTGCCCCTACAATGAGGCAGTTCTTC. The encoded protein is CAISDVEDLAGAPTMRQFF. V is TRBV10-3 and J is TRBJ2-1, with 7 positions matching TRBD2. This CDR3 has 19 amino acids. V dropped 3 bases and J dropped 12; count of bases not matched to a gene: 26. Germline assignment: CDR1 ENHRY and CDR2 SYGVKD.

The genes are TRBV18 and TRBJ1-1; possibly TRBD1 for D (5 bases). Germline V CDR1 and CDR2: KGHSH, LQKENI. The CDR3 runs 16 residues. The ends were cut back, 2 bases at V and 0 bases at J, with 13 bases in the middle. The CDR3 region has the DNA TGTGCCAGCTCACCAATGGAGGGGCGAATGAACACTGAAGCTTTCTTT. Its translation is CASSPMEGRMNTEAFF.

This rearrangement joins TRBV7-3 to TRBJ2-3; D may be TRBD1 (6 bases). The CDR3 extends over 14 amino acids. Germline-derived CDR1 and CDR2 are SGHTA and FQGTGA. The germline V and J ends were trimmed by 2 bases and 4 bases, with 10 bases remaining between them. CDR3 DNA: TGTGCCAGCAGCTTATCAGGGGCCGCAGATACGCAGTATTTT. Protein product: CASSLSGAADTQYF.

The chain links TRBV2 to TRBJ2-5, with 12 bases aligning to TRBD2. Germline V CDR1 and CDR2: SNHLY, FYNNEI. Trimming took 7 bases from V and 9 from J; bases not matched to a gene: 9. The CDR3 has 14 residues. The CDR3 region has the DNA TGTGCCAGCAACCCGACTAGCGGGAGTGTTGCCCAGTACTTC. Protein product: CASNPTSGSVAQYF.

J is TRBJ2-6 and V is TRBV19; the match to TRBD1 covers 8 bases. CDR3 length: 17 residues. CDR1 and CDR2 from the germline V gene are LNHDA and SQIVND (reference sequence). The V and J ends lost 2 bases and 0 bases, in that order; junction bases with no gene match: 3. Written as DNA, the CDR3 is TGTGCCAGTAGTATACAGGGGGCTGACTCTGGGGCCAACGTCCTGACTTTC. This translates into CASSIQGADSGANVLTF.

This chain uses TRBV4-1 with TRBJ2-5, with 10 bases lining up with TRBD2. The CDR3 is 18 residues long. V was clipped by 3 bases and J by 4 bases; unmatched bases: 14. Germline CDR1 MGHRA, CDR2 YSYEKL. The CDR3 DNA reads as TGCGCCAGCAGCCAGACAGCTTTATTGGCTAGCGGGAGAGAGACCCAGTACTTC. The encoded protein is CASSQTALLASGRETQYF.

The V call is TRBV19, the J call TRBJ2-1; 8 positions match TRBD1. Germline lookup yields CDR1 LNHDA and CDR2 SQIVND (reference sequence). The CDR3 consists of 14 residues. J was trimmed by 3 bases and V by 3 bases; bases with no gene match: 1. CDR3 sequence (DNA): TGTGCCAGTAGTATGGGACAGGTCTACAATGAGCAGTTCTTC. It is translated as CASSMGQVYNEQFF.

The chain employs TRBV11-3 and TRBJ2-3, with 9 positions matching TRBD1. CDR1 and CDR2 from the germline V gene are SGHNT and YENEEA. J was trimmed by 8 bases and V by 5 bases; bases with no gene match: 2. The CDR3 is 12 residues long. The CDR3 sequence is CASSQQGATQYF. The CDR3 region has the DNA TGTGCCAGCAGCCAACAGGGGGCTACGCAGTATTTT.

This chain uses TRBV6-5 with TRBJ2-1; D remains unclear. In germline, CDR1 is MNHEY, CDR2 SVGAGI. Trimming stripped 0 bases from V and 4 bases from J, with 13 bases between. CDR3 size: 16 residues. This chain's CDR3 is CASSYSELPGYNEQFF. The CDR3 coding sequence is TGTGCCAGCAGTTACTCCGAGCTACCGGGTTACAATGAGCAGTTCTTC.

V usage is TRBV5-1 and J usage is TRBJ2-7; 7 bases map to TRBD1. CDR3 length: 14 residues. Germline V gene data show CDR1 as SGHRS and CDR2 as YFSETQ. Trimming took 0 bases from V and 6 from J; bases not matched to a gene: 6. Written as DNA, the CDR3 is TGCGCCAGCAGCTTGGGCCCGACAGGGAGCGAGCAGTACTTC. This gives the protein CASSLGPTGSEQYF.

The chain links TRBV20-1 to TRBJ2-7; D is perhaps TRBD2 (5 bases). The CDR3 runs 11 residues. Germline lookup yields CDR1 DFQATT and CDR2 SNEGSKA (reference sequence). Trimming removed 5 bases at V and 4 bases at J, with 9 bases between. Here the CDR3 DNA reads TGCAGTGCTTTCTCGGGGTACGAGCAGTACTTC. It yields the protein CSAFSGYEQYF.

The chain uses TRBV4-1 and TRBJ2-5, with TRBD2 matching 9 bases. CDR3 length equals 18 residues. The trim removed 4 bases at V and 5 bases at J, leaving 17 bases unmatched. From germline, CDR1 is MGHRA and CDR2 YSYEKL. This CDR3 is CASSRADFSGGLLETQYF. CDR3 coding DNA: TGCGCCAGCAGCCGAGCGGATTTTAGCGGGGGCCTCCTTGAGACCCAGTACTTC.

The CDR3 reads CASSLDGGTYKGFTQYF. As DNA, the CDR3 is TGTGCCAGCAGCTTAGACGGGGGTACCTACAAGGGGTTTACCCAGTACTTC. The chain is built from TRBV7-2 and TRBJ2-5; perhaps TRBD2 as D (6 bases). Germline V lookup: CDR1 SGHTA, CDR2 FQGNSA. Deletions cut 1 base from V and 8 bases from J, with 23 bases between. This CDR3 is 17 amino acids long.